This entry lists 20 T cell receptor beta chains sequenced from one sample in a study of beta chain features in type 1 diabetes. Expressed TCRB transcripts were sequenced because the entire RNA isolate underwent reverse transcription. Clones were read by immunoSEQ multiplex PCR, and TCRdb kept only the in-frame ones, dropping some. This sample has over 200,000 clones, with 11% found just once. Their antigens are not known. Whole-study findings and limits: People with Type 1 diabetes carried modestly yet significantly shorter TCRB CDR3s in all four CD4+ subsets.

The sequenced sample was naive CD4+ T cells from blood. The receptor source for this set is a man aged 25-45 years with type 1 diabetes.

The chain recombines TRBV7-3 with TRBJ2-5, with a weak D call TRBD2 (5 bases). The germline V gene has CDR1 SGHTA and CDR2 FQGTGA. This CDR3 has 13 residues. Trimming left V 5 bases short and J 5 bases short, with 12 bases between. CDR3 region: CASSPGGGETQYF. CDR3 nucleotides: TGTGCCAGCAGCCCAGGTGGCGGGGAGACCCAGTACTTC.

This clone was counted a few times. The V and J genes are TRBV9 and TRBJ1-5; possible D gene TRBD1, 6 bases. The V end was cut by 4 bases, the J end by 0 bases, with 14 bases between. Per the germline V gene, CDR1 is SGDLS and CDR2 is YYNGEE. There are 16 residues in the CDR3. In nucleotides, the CDR3 is TGTGCCAGCAGCCCCGGGACAATACTTAGCAATCAGCCCCAGCATTTT. It translates to CASSPGTILSNQPQHF.

The CDR3 region is CSVGASGGYQETQYF. CDR3 nucleotide sequence: TGCAGCGTTGGGGCTAGCGGGGGCTACCAAGAGACCCAGTACTTC. This chain joins TRBV29-1 and TRBJ2-5, with TRBD2 matching 10 bases. Germline CDR1 is SQVTM and CDR2 is ANQGSEA. The CDR3 is 15 residues long. The V segment lost 4 bases and the J segment 0 bases; nucleotides outside the gene matches: 5.

This clone has just a few counts. The chain carries TRBV5-4 and TRBJ1-1, with 9 nucleotides matching TRBD1. This CDR3 has 15 residues. Germline V gives CDR1 SGHNT, CDR2 YYREEE (reference sequence). J lost 6 bases, V lost 4 bases, and 10 bases had no gene match. Here the CDR3 DNA reads TGTGCCAGCAGCAGCCGGGACAGGGTTTTGGCTGAAGCTTTCTTT. It translates to CASSSRDRVLAEAFF.

The J gene is TRBJ1-5, the V gene TRBV6-1; D gene uncertain. V lost 6 bases and J lost 2, with 14 bases in between. The CDR3 totals 15 residues. CDR1 is MNHNS and CDR2 is SASEGT in the germline V gene. For the CDR3, the DNA is TGTGCCAGCAGCTCCACGCTCACGGGCAATCAGCCCCAGCATTTT. As protein: CASSSTLTGNQPQHF.

This rearrangement joins TRBV4-1 to TRBJ2-7; 7 nucleotides agree with TRBD1. Per the germline V gene, CDR1 is MGHRA and CDR2 is YSYEKL. V dropped 3 bases and J dropped 1; count of bases not matched to a gene: 12. This CDR3 spans 17 amino acids. The CDR3 reads CASSQAPGQLPSYEQYF. CDR3 DNA sequence: TGCGCCAGCAGCCAGGCTCCGGGACAGCTCCCTTCCTACGAGCAGTACTTC.

This clone has just a few counts. V usage is TRBV20-1 and J usage is TRBJ2-5; D is unresolved. V shed 5 bases and J shed 4 bases, with 8 bases lying between them. CDR1 DFQATT and CDR2 SNEGSKA come from the germline V gene (reference sequence). The CDR3 runs to 11 residues. This CDR3 reads CSAATGETQYF. The CDR3 DNA follows: TGCAGTGCTGCCACCGGAGAGACCCAGTACTTC.

The gene calls are TRBV7-3 and TRBJ2-1; 8 bases line up with TRBD2. V lost 3 bases and J lost 7; bases outside the gene matches: 5. This CDR3 has 14 residues. CDR1 and CDR2 (germline): SGHTA, FQGTGA. CDR3 protein: CASSFPGGWNEQFF. Here the CDR3 DNA reads TGTGCCAGCAGCTTCCCGGGGGGGTGGAATGAGCAGTTCTTC.

This clone showed up just a few times. The chain links TRBV18 to TRBJ2-7; no definite D call. CDR3 size: 14 residues. The germline gives CDR1 KGHSH, CDR2 LQKENI. V was trimmed by 2 bases and J by 0 bases, leaving 8 bases between them. Written as DNA, the CDR3 is TGTGCCAGCTCACCAGGCCAGATCTCCTACGAGCAGTACTTC. Translating it yields CASSPGQISYEQYF. Combining the CDR3 with reference TRBV18 and TRBJ2-7 gives the whole variable domain NAGVMQNPRHLVRRRGQEARLRCSPMKGHSHVYWYRQLPEEGLKFMVYLQKENIIDESGMPKERFSAEFPKEGPSILRIQQVVRGDSAAYFCASSPGQISYEQYFGPGTRLTVT.

This clone was seen only a few times. This chain uses TRBV19 with TRBJ1-1, with TRBD1 matching 9 bases. J lost 7 bases, V lost 5 bases, and 5 bases had no gene match. Germline V CDR1 and CDR2: LNHDA, SQIVND (reference sequence). The CDR3 consists of 13 residues. CDR3 protein: CASSLGQGFEAFF. The CDR3 nucleotides are TGTGCCAGTAGTCTTGGACAGGGGTTTGAAGCTTTCTTT.

This clone was observed a handful of times. The gene calls are TRBV7-9 and TRBJ2-2; weak D call: TRBD1 (6 bases). Looked up from germline, CDR1 is SEHNR and CDR2 is FQNEAQ (reference sequence). The germline V and J ends were trimmed by 6 bases and 1 base, with 12 bases remaining between them. CDR3 size: 15 residues. Here the CDR3 reads CASSDGQKNTGELFF. The CDR3 nucleotides are TGTGCCAGCAGTGATGGACAGAAGAACACCGGGGAGCTGTTTTTT.

This clone was picked up a small number of times. CDR3 coding DNA: TGTGCCAGCGTGGGACAGATCAACACTGAAGCTTTCTTT. It is translated as CASVGQINTEAFF. This sequence joins TRBV2 and TRBJ1-1; TRBD1 aligns across 7 bases. Germline assignment: CDR1 SNHLY and CDR2 FYNNEI. The V segment lost 8 bases and the J segment 2 bases; nucleotides outside the gene matches: 5. The CDR3 length is 13 residues.

This clone was counted a few times. The gene calls are TRBV7-3 and TRBJ2-7; TRBD1 is a possible D gene (5 bases). The CDR3 length is 15 residues. Germline V CDR1 and CDR2: SGHTA, FQGTGA. Trimming cost V 5 bases and J 2 bases, with 16 bases left between them. The CDR3 loop reads CASSPGADPPYEQYF. The CDR3 DNA sequence: TGTGCCAGCAGCCCTGGGGCGGACCCTCCCTACGAGCAGTACTTC.

This sequence joins TRBV30 and TRBJ1-2; a weak D match, TRBD1 (5 bases). CDR1 is GTSNPN and CDR2 is SVGIG in the germline V gene (reference sequence). V was pared by 3 bases and J by 5 bases, with 19 bases between. This CDR3 region has 15 residues. Here the CDR3 reads CAWRLTADNTYGYTF. The CDR3 nucleotides are TGTGCCTGGAGATTGACAGCCGATAACACTTATGGCTACACCTTC. Together with reference TRBV30 and TRBJ1-2, the CDR3 gives the full variable domain: SQTIHQWPATLVQPVGSPLSLECTVEGTSNPNLYWYRQAAGRGLQLLFYSVGIGQISSEVPQNLSASRPQDRQFILSSKKLLLSDSGFYLCAWRLTADNTYGYTFGSGTRLTVV.

V gene TRBV19 combines with J gene TRBJ1-5, with D hard to call. The CDR3 runs to 13 residues. V dropped 4 bases and J dropped 5 bases, with 9 bases sitting between them. Per germline, CDR1 LNHDA and CDR2 SQIVND (reference sequence). CDR3 in amino acids: CASSNVRDQPQHF. For the CDR3, the DNA is TGTGCCAGTAGTAACGTAAGAGATCAGCCCCAGCATTTT.

CDR3 in amino acids: CASQHRDSYEQYF. The CDR3 DNA is TGTGCCAGCCAACACCGGGATTCCTACGAGCAGTACTTC. The chain employs TRBV6-1 and TRBJ2-7; a possible D gene is TRBD2 (5 bases). The CDR3 runs to 13 residues. V lost 8 bases and J 1 base, leaving 12 bases between the germline ends. Germline values: CDR1 MNHNS, CDR2 SASEGT.

A few counts support this clone. V gene TRBV4-2 combines with J gene TRBJ1-6, with 9 bases identical to TRBD1. The CDR3 runs 16 residues. Germline lookup yields CDR1 LGHNA and CDR2 YNFKEQ. Unmatched junction bases numbered 10, after V lost 6 bases and J lost 7 bases. The DNA of the CDR3 is TGTGCCAGCAGACGACCGGGACAGGGAAGGAATTCACCCCTCCACTTT. It translates to CASRRPGQGRNSPLHF.

V gene TRBV5-1 combines with J gene TRBJ1-1; 9 bases agree with TRBD1. The V gene end was trimmed by 4 bases and the J gene end by 5 bases; junction bases not matched to a gene: 6. Germline CDR1 SGHRS, CDR2 YFSETQ. The CDR3 is made up of 14 amino acids. The CDR3 loop is CASSAGQGETEAFF. The CDR3 DNA is TGCGCCAGCAGCGCGGGACAGGGTGAGACTGAAGCTTTCTTT.

The genes are TRBV18 and TRBJ1-5; 7 bases fit TRBD1. Looked up from germline, CDR1 is KGHSH and CDR2 is LQKENI. The CDR3 totals 14 residues. V lost 3 bases, J lost 4 bases, and 3 bases stayed unmatched. The CDR3 nucleotides read TGTGCCAGCTCACCGGGACAGCTTAATCAGCCCCAGCATTTT. This encodes CASSPGQLNQPQHF.

This clone was seen a few times. The chain links TRBV7-2 to TRBJ2-1; 9 bases line up with TRBD2. The germline V gene encodes CDR1 SGHTA and CDR2 FQGNSA. The ends lost 3 bases at V and 8 bases at J; junction bases unmatched: 8. The CDR3 length is 15 residues. DNA of the CDR3: TGTGCCAGCAGCTTCTCCTCTAGCGGGGCCCATGAGCAGTTCTTC. Amino acid sequence: CASSFSSSGAHEQFF.